A selection of T cell receptor beta chains follows, all from one sample in a study of blood T cell repertoires in COVID-19. Clones were sequenced by immunoSEQ multiplex PCR, and TCRdb holds only the in-frame ones, with some missing. The sample contains tens of thousands of clones, roughly 80% of which appear only once. Sequencing input: peripheral blood. The receptors were gathered from a man in his 60s with acute or convalescent COVID-19. The CDR3 runs from the conserved cysteine through the conserved F or W. D genes are given only for firm matches. Clone size is not always given. Where it is, it says once, few, many or a class for expanded clones.

>TRBD1|NA|TRBJ2-5|TRBV10-3
TGTGCCATCAGGGGACAGGGGGCTGGTCGCGCGGGTGAGACCCAGTACTTC
CAIRGQGAGRAGETQYF
>NA|NA|TRBJ1-2|TRBV6-5
TGTGCCAGCAGTTCCTACAGGGACGGCTACACCTTC
CASSSYRDGYTF
>TRBD1|once|TRBJ2-2|TRBV7-8
TGTGCCAGCAGCTTAGCAGAAAGAAATCCGGGACAGGGAACCGGGGAGCTGTTTTTT
CASSLAERNPGQGTGELFF
>NA|NA|TRBJ2-2|TRBV24-1
TGTGCCACCAGTGCGTTATACACCGGGGAGCTGTTTTTT
CATSALYTGELFF
>NA|NA|TRBJ1-1|TRBV2
TGTGCCAGCATTCAGGGGATGAACACTGAAGCTTTCTTT
CASIQGMNTEAFF
>TRBD2|NA|TRBJ2-2|TRBV7-9
TGTGCCAGCAGCCGACTAGCGGGGGACACCGGGGAGCTGTTTTTT
CASSRLAGDTGELFF
>TRBD1|NA|TRBJ2-7|TRBV4-1
TGCGCCAGCAGCCAGGGGCCAGGGGGCATTTCCTACGAGCAGTACTTC
CASSQGPGGISYEQYF
>NA|NA|TRBJ1-2|TRBV5-6
TGTGCCAGCAGCCTGAGCTATGGCTACACCTTC
CASSLSYGYTF
>TRBD1|NA|TRBJ2-2|TRBV18
TGTGCCAGCTCCCAGACCGGACAGGGAGGCGGGGAGCTGTTTTTT
CASSQTGQGGGELFF
>NA|few|TRBJ2-5|TRBV18
TGTGCCAGCTCCCCATCGAGTGAGACCCAGTACTTC
CASSPSSETQYF
>NA|NA|TRBJ2-5|TRBV19
TGTGCCAGTAGTAACGACCGGGCGGGAGAGACCCAGTACTTC
CASSNDRAGETQYF
>NA|NA|TRBJ2-1|TRBV9
TGTGCCAGCAGCGCCAGATCACAGGGTGGGTCTTACAATGAGCAGTTCTTC
CASSARSQGGSYNEQFF
>NA|few|TRBJ1-1|TRBV11-3
TGTGCCAGCAGCTTTCGTCAGGGCACTGAAGCTTTCTTT
CASSFRQGTEAFF
>NA|many|TRBJ2-7|TRBV4-1
TGCGCCAGCAGCCAAGGCGCGGTCCCCTACGAGCAGTACTTC
CASSQGAVPYEQYF
>NA|NA|TRBJ1-2|TRBV5-4
TGTGCCAGCAGGACGACCAGGGACTATGGCTACACCTTC
CASRTTRDYGYTF
>NA|NA|TRBJ1-3|TRBV24-1
TGTGCCACCATAGCTAAGGCAAAACGCTCACTCTCTGGAAACACCATATATTTT
CATIAKAKRSLSGNTIYF
>NA|NA|TRBJ1-1|TRBV5-1
TGCGCCAGCACGGGAGGACAGAACACTGAAGCTTTCTTT
CASTGGQNTEAFF
>NA|NA|TRBJ2-7|TRBV19
TGTGCCAGTGCCGATGGGGGCCTGGGGGCGAGGGAGCAGTACTTC
CASADGGLGAREQYF
>TRBD1|few|TRBJ1-2|TRBV2
TGTGCCAGCAGGATTACAGGGGATGGCTACACCTTC
CASRITGDGYTF
>NA|once|TRBJ2-1|TRBV11-3
TGTGCCAGCAGCTCGGGACTTTCATCCTACAATGAGCAGTTCTTC
CASSSGLSSYNEQFF
>NA|NA|TRBJ1-1|TRBV3-1/TRBV3-2
TGTGCCAGCAGCCATCCAGGGAGGGACACTGAAGCTTTCTTT
CASSHPGRDTEAFF
>TRBD1|NA|TRBJ2-1|TRBV6-5
TGTGCCACTGAGCCGGGACAGGGGGGTCGGAGTTTGTTCTTC
CATEPGQGGRSLFF
>NA|NA|TRBJ1-1|TRBV6-5
TGTGCCAGCAGTTACTCCCCGACAGCTAACACTGAAGCTTTCTTT
CASSYSPTANTEAFF
>TRBD1|NA|TRBJ1-1|TRBV6-4
TGTGCCAGCAGCCGGGGACAGGGGGAGAGGAACACTGAAGCTTTCTTT
CASSRGQGERNTEAFF
>TRBD1|NA|TRBJ1-3|TRBV20-1
TGCAGTGCTAGTAAGGGGGGACAGATGGGAAACACCATATATTTT
CSASKGGQMGNTIYF
>TRBD1|NA|TRBJ1-1|TRBV7-2
TGTGCCAGCAGCTTGACAGGGGTGGGCACTGAAGCTTTCTTT
CASSLTGVGTEAFF
>NA|NA|TRBJ2-2|TRBV21-1
TGTGCCAGCAGCAAAGCGAGGGGGAACGCGAACACCGGGGAGCTGTTTTTT
CASSKARGNANTGELFF
>TRBD1|NA|TRBJ2-7|TRBV6-5
TGTGCCAGCAGCCGGACAGGGCCCCCCTACGAGCAGTACTTC
CASSRTGPPYEQYF
>TRBD1|NA|TRBJ1-5|TRBV2
TGTGCCAGCAGGGCCGGGACAGGACCCAATCAGCCCCAGCATTTT
CASRAGTGPNQPQHF
>TRBD1|NA|TRBJ1-1|TRBV19
TGTGCCAGTAGTCCAGACAGGGGGGGACCGAACACTGAAGCTTTCTTT
CASSPDRGGPNTEAFF
>TRBD1|once|TRBJ1-2|TRBV5-1
TGCGCCAGCAGCTCCCCCGGACAGGGGAGGGGCTACACCTTC
CASSSPGQGRGYTF
>NA|NA|TRBJ1-5|TRBV7-2
TGTGCCAGCAGCTTAGCGCGGGCGGGGGGACAGCCCCAGCATTTT
CASSLARAGGQPQHF
>TRBD1|NA|TRBJ2-3|TRBV7-2
TGTGCCAGCAGCACCAACGGACAGGGGATTGGGGGGTGGCAGTATTTT
CASSTNGQGIGGWQYF
>NA|NA|TRBJ2-3|TRBV5-4
TGTGCCAGCAGCTTGGTCTCAGATACGCAGTATTTT
CASSLVSDTQYF
>TRBD1|NA|TRBJ2-2|TRBV7-2
TGTGCCAGCAGCTCGGGACAGGGGTTGAACACCGGGGAGCTGTTTTTT
CASSSGQGLNTGELFF
>NA|few|TRBJ2-3|TRBV5-1
TGCGCCAGCAGCTTGGGAGGGGACATCACAGATACGCAGTATTTT
CASSLGGDITDTQYF
>NA|few|TRBJ2-1|TRBV15
TGTGCCACCAGCATGGAGGGGGCCGCGAATGAGCAGTTCTTC
CATSMEGAANEQFF
>TRBD1|NA|TRBJ1-1|TRBV10-3
TGTGCCATCAGTGAGCGCGAGGGGGCTGGGACTGAAGCTTTCTTT
CAISEREGAGTEAFF
>NA|NA|TRBJ1-6|TRBV7-2
TGTGCCAGCAGCTTAGGGCAGGTATATAATTCACCCCTCCACTTT
CASSLGQVYNSPLHF
>TRBD1|NA|TRBJ1-5|TRBV7-2
TGTGCCAGCAGCGATCGGACAGGGGTGAATCAGCCCCAGCATTTT
CASSDRTGVNQPQHF
>TRBD1|once|TRBJ2-1|TRBV28
TGTGCCAGCAGGGGACAGCAGATCAATGAGCAGTTCTTC
CASRGQQINEQFF